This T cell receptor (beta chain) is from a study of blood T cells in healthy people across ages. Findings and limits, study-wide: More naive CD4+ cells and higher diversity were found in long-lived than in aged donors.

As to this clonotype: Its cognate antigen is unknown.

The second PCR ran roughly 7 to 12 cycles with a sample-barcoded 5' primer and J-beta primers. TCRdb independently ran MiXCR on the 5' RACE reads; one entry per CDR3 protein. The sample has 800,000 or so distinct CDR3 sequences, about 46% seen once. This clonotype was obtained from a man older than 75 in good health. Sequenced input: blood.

The CDR3, as DNA: TGCAGTGCTGAGCCGGGACTAGCGGGAGGGCCGAATGAGCAGTTCTTC. As protein: CSAEPGLAGGPNEQFF. The V gene is TRBV20-1, the J gene TRBJ2-1; 16 nucleotides agree with TRBD2. CDR1 is DFQATT, CDR2 SNEGSKA, per germline (reference sequence). After removal of 5 bases from V and 7 bases from J, the junction contained 8 bases not matched to a gene. This CDR3 spans 16 amino acids.